The text below deals with one T cell receptor beta chain. The data belong to a study of Ad26.COV2.S vaccination and SARS-CoV-2 variants. Study at large: In the COV1001 trial, the donor was in the Ad26.COV2.S arm.

V dropped 1 base and J dropped 2 bases, with 6 bases sitting between them. The CDR3 is 14 residues long. Germline loops: CDR1 MDHEN, CDR2 SYDVKM. The treatment here: over 15 received Ad26.COV2.S at low or high dose, single or two shots; five or six received placebo; per-sample allocation not given. Day 63 after the first injection of vaccine or placebo was the sampling time. Cohort 1b enrolled adults aged 18-55 years in Boston. It was Wuhan-strain SARS-CoV-2 spike that the Ad26 vaccine vector expressed. The method was immunoSEQ multiplex PCR; TCRdb's version includes in-frame clones alone and lacks a portion of them. The data contain about 350,000 clones, about nine tenths of them singletons.

Sequenced here: peripheral blood, sampled in a trial of Ad26.COV2.S vaccine versus placebo. The rearrangement uses TRBV28 and TRBJ1-5, with D possibly matching TRBD1 (6 bases). The sequence was obtained from a person aged 18-65 years who received the Ad26.COV2.S COVID-19 vaccine or a placebo. The chain's CDR3 is CASSLSGGNQPQHF. The CDR3 DNA sequence: TGTGCCAGCAGTTTATCAGGGGGCAATCAGCCCCAGCATTTT.